This TCR beta chain was recorded in a study of follicular helper T cells after annual influenza vaccination. Study overall: For some subjects, blood spans the 2013-2014, 2014-2015 and 2015-2016 annual vaccinations.

Profiling relied on immunoSEQ multiplex PCR, and the TCRdb table lists in-frame clones only, not all of them. The top ten clones hold 4.1% of a sample with 8,500 to 9,000 clones, roughly four fifths of them seen once. Study conclusions and caveats: Recurrent ICOS+CD38+ cTfh clonotypes included tetramer and AIM influenza-specific ones. Day 7 ICOS+CD38+ clones later appeared mostly in ICOS-CD38- cTfh.

Comments on this clone: Its target is not known.

Time point specified: 2015-2016 season, 7 days after influenza vaccination. Germline values: CDR1 MNHNS, CDR2 SASEGT. The CDR3 has 14 residues. V shed 3 bases and J shed 0 bases, with 6 bases lying between them. The starting material was CXCR5+ CD38- circulating T follicular helper cells from blood, obtained 7 days after influenza vaccination. Described subset: circulating Tfh, non-naive CD4+CXCR5+PD-1+ (ICOS+CD38+ or ICOS-CD38-). The chain is built from TRBV6-1 and TRBJ1-3; no definite D call. The receptor comes from an adult who received the influenza vaccine. CDR3 region: CASSEPFSGNTIYF. The DNA of the CDR3 is TGTGCCAGCAGTGAGCCATTCTCTGGAAACACCATATATTTT.